The 19 T cell receptor beta chains below were found in one sample sequenced in a study of CD8 T cells in Susac syndrome. A quantity of about 0.5 to 1 ug RNA underwent reverse transcription using random hexamers. TCRdb processed the immunoSEQ multiplex PCR reads anew with MiXCR; each CDR3 protein has one entry. Here the sample spans a few hundred thousand distinct CDR3 sequences, more than 80% being singletons. Specimen: CD8+ T cells from PBMCs. These receptors all come from a human donor with multiple sclerosis.

CDR3 in DNA: TGCGCCAGCAGTGGACTAGCGGGAGATGGAGAGCAGTACTTC. The encoded protein is CASSGLAGDGEQYF. The chain couples TRBV10-1 to TRBJ2-7; 12 positions match TRBD2. The CDR3 sequence is 14 residues long. V shed 4 bases, J shed 7 bases, and the junction held 5 bases outside the gene matches. The germline gives CDR1 WNHNN, CDR2 SYGVQD (reference sequence).

The CDR3 here is CASSQEPGSPEAFF. CDR3 nucleotide sequence: TGCGCCAGCAGCCAAGAACCGGGGTCGCCTGAAGCTTTCTTT. This chain links TRBV4-1 with TRBJ1-1; D is unclear. Germline assignment: CDR1 MGHRA and CDR2 YSYEKL. Trimming took 0 bases from V and 6 from J, leaving 11 bases between them. This CDR3 is built from 14 residues.

The chain carries TRBV11-1 and TRBJ2-7; D is perhaps TRBD2 (5 bases). This CDR3 has 16 amino acids. Germline V gene lookup returns CDR1 SGHAT and CDR2 FQDESV (reference sequence). V was clipped by 4 bases and J by 2 bases, with 18 bases between them. The CDR3 is CASSSTLRTPTYEQYF. The CDR3 DNA is TGTGCCAGCAGCTCCACCCTGCGGACTCCTACCTACGAGCAGTACTTC.

This rearrangement joins TRBV7-2 to TRBJ1-1, with 10 bases aligning to TRBD1. This CDR3 is 14 amino acids long. V was clipped by 5 bases and J by 7 bases; unmatched bases: 7. Germline CDR1 SGHTA, CDR2 FQGNSA. The CDR3: CASSLGTGDFEAFF. CDR3 DNA sequence: TGTGCCAGCAGCCTTGGGACAGGGGATTTTGAAGCTTTCTTT.

V gene TRBV7-9 combines with J gene TRBJ2-3; TRBD1 matches 8 bases. The CDR3 is 14 amino acids. V dropped 8 bases and J dropped 6; count of bases not matched to a gene: 10. Germline CDR1 is SEHNR and CDR2 is FQNEAQ (reference sequence). The CDR3 sequence is CASGRGPTIDTQYF. CDR3 DNA sequence: TGTGCCAGCGGCAGGGGGCCCACCATTGATACGCAGTATTTT.

This chain joins TRBV19 and TRBJ1-5, with no clear D. Germline loops: CDR1 LNHDA, CDR2 SQIVND (reference sequence). The CDR3 is 15 residues long. V was shortened by 6 bases and J by 0 bases, with 12 bases between the two germline ends. CDR3 sequence (DNA): TGTGCCAGTAGGTCTCAGGCGGTTAGCAATCAGCCCCAGCATTTT. Encoded protein: CASRSQAVSNQPQHF.

The chain carries TRBV7-9 and TRBJ2-6; D is perhaps TRBD2 (6 bases). CDR1 and CDR2 from the germline V gene are SEHNR and FQNEAQ (reference sequence). The V and J ends lost 3 bases and 1 base respectively, with 7 bases between them. This CDR3 has 15 amino acids. CDR3 sequence reads: CASSLGGSGANVLTF. The DNA for the CDR3 is TGTGCCAGCAGCTTGGGGGGTTCTGGGGCCAACGTCCTGACTTTC.

This clonotype appeared a few times. The chain employs TRBV10-3 and TRBJ2-7; D not resolved. Germline-derived CDR1 and CDR2 are ENHRY and SYGVKD. Trimming cost V 5 bases and J 1 base, with 9 bases left between them. This CDR3 has 13 amino acids. Here the CDR3 reads CAISQDISYEQYF. The CDR3 DNA reads TGTGCCATCAGTCAAGACATTTCCTACGAGCAGTACTTC.

The V and J genes are TRBV4-1 and TRBJ2-3; 12 positions match TRBD2. With V trimmed by 3 bases and J by 3 bases, 7 bases remained unmatched. Germline-derived CDR1 and CDR2 are MGHRA and YSYEKL. This CDR3 has 17 residues. The CDR3 sequence: CASSHSRLAGGTDTQYF. CDR3 nucleotide sequence: TGCGCCAGCAGCCACTCCCGCCTAGCGGGGGGGACAGATACGCAGTATTTT.

The V gene is TRBV4-1, the J gene TRBJ1-1, with D uncertain. V lost 0 bases to trimming and J lost 0 bases, with 11 bases between them. CDR1 is MGHRA and CDR2 is YSYEKL in the germline V gene. The CDR3 totals 16 residues. The CDR3 region is CASSQDMTTMNTEAFF. CDR3 nucleotides: TGCGCCAGCAGCCAAGATATGACGACTATGAACACTGAAGCTTTCTTT.

The gene calls are TRBV19 and TRBJ2-7, with 8 bases lining up with TRBD2. This CDR3 spans 14 amino acids. Germline V CDR1 and CDR2: LNHDA, SQIVND (reference sequence). J gave up 6 bases and V 3 bases, and 7 bases lay outside the gene matches. The CDR3 DNA follows: TGTGCCAGTAGTATCCCGGGACTAGTATCCGAGCAGTACTTC. Translation gives CASSIPGLVSEQYF.

V and J are TRBV6-5 and TRBJ2-2, with TRBD2 matching over 14 bases. The CDR3 sequence is 21 residues long. The J segment lost 7 bases and the V segment lost 2 bases, leaving 18 bases of the junction unmatched. Germline V CDR1 and CDR2: MNHEY, SVGAGI. The CDR3: CASSYIWGLAGVGKHGGELFF. In nucleotides, the CDR3 is TGTGCCAGCAGTTACATTTGGGGACTAGCGGGAGTGGGGAAACACGGCGGGGAGCTGTTTTTT.

The chain links TRBV27 to TRBJ1-2; 7 bases match TRBD1. This CDR3 contains 16 residues. After removal of 5 bases from V and 4 bases from J, the junction contained 13 bases not matched to a gene. Germline V gene sequence: CDR1 MNHEY, CDR2 SMNVEV (reference sequence). The CDR3 bases are TGTGCCAGCAGTCCTAGGGGGCCAAACGGGGGCTATGGCTACACCTTC. It yields the protein CASSPRGPNGGYGYTF.

The chain joins TRBV27 to TRBJ2-1; 14 nucleotides agree with TRBD2. CDR3 length equals 15 residues. V trimming: 8 bases; J trimming: 10 bases; junction bases outside the gene matches: 10. CDR1 and CDR2 (germline): MNHEY, SMNVEV (reference sequence). CDR3 DNA: TGTGCCAGCGCCCGATCCGGGACTAGCGGGAGAGAGCAGTTCTTC. Protein: CASARSGTSGREQFF.

This clonotype has a handful of counts. The chain links TRBV27 to TRBJ2-1, with 12 bases fitting TRBD1. Unmatched junction bases numbered 2, after V lost 0 bases and J lost 5 bases. The germline CDR1 and CDR2 sequences are MNHEY and SMNVEV (reference sequence). The CDR3 is 16 residues long. CDR3 sequence reads: CASSLSGQGAHNEQFF. The CDR3 DNA is TGTGCCAGCAGTTTATCGGGACAGGGGGCTCACAATGAGCAGTTCTTC.

V and J are TRBV6-1 and TRBJ1-5, with D tentatively TRBD1 (6 bases). Trimming shortened V by 8 bases and J by 7 bases, and 21 bases separated the two germline ends. Germline values: CDR1 MNHNS, CDR2 SASEGT. There are 15 residues in the CDR3. Here the CDR3 reads CASAWLGVGGQPQHF. The CDR3 nucleotides read TGTGCCAGCGCTTGGCTAGGGGTGGGGGGCCAGCCCCAGCATTTT.

The chain couples TRBV28 to TRBJ2-2; 8 bases align to TRBD2. This CDR3 comprises 17 residues. Germline V gives CDR1 MDHEN, CDR2 SYDVKM. V was pared by 8 bases and J by 5 bases, with 16 bases of the junction left unmatched. For the CDR3, the DNA is TGTGCCAGCCGAACCGTAGAGCGGGAGCGTTTAACCGGGGAGCTGTTTTTT. It encodes CASRTVERERLTGELFF.

The chain carries TRBV7-6 and TRBJ2-7; D call uncertain. The CDR3 spans 13 residues. CDR1 and CDR2 (germline): SGHVS, FNYEAQ. V shed 1 base and J shed 6 bases, with 10 bases lying between them. CDR3 in DNA: TGTGCCAGCAGCTTAGACTACGGGTCCGAGCAGTACTTC. This sequence encodes CASSLDYGSEQYF.

The CDR3 is CASSPEGTSGGASNEQFF. Here the CDR3 DNA reads TGTGCCAGCAGCCCAGAGGGGACTAGCGGGGGGGCAAGCAATGAGCAGTTCTTC. The genes are TRBV9 and TRBJ2-1; 16 bases align to TRBD2. Trimming at V came to 4 bases and at J to 6 bases, leaving 10 bases not matched to a gene. The germline gives CDR1 SGDLS, CDR2 YYNGEE. The CDR3 is 18 residues long.